This TCR beta chain was obtained from a study of shared clonotypes between healthy human individuals. Study-wide findings and caveats: With four donors compared, 4.5% to 6.5% of naive CD4 clonotypes were shared.

CDR1 is SGHAT and CDR2 is FQNNGV in the germline V gene. The CDR3 consists of 16 residues. With 5 bases removed from V and 2 bases from J, the gap between germline ends came to 18 bases. Details on this clone: The antigen remains undetermined.

Sequenced by immunoSEQ multiplex PCR; TCRdb stores in-frame clones only, minus some. The sample carries some 690,000 clones, 90% recorded once. This chain links TRBV11-2 with TRBJ1-1, with a tentative D call TRBD1 (6 bases). Specimen: memory CD8+ T cells from PBMCs. The subset was: CD45RO+ cells pooled with CCR7-negative TemRA cells. This TCR derives from a man younger than 30 in good health. Some clones in this sample may be carry-over from other donors' samples. The DNA of the CDR3 is TGTGCCAGCAGCCCCGGTAGGGGGGCGTCAAACACTGAAGCTTTCTTT. The encoded protein is CASSPGRGASNTEAFF.